These 28 T cell receptor beta chains share one sample of origin, sequenced in a study of T-cell reconstitution after alpha-beta-depleted transplantation in children. The authors prepared the TCRbeta library with unique molecular identifiers. MiXCR, run by TCRdb on the PCR reads, gives a single entry per CDR3 protein. In the table there are 130,000 or so distinct CDR3 sequences, roughly 10% of which are singletons. The source was PBMCs, mostly from graft donor cells, collected 180 days after TCRalphabeta/CD19-depleted stem cell transplant. These receptor sequences come from a girl in the first two years of life who had a stem cell transplant for combined immunodeficiency, so the T cells may come from the graft donor.

This clonotype was observed a handful of times. This chain uses TRBV24-1 with TRBJ2-3, with 9 bases fitting TRBD2. The ends lost 3 bases at V and 3 bases at J; junction bases unmatched: 3. Germline loops: CDR1 KGHDR, CDR2 SFDVKD. The CDR3 runs 15 residues. As DNA, the CDR3 is TGTGCCACCAGTGATCGCGGGAGGGGGACAGATACGCAGTATTTT. It is translated as CATSDRGRGTDTQYF.

The V gene is TRBV7-2, the J gene TRBJ1-6; D gene ambiguous. CDR3 length: 13 amino acids. V was clipped by 5 bases and J by 7 bases, with 9 bases between them. Germline values: CDR1 SGHTA, CDR2 FQGNSA. CDR3 amino acids: CASSPGRNSPLHF. For the CDR3, the DNA is TGTGCCAGCAGCCCGGGCAGAAATTCACCCCTCCACTTT.

The sample holds a few counts of this clonotype. The chain couples TRBV20-1 to TRBJ2-7; tentative D call: TRBD1 (5 bases). The CDR3 contains 13 residues. V was cut by 3 bases and J by 3 bases, with 12 bases left in between. Germline V lookup: CDR1 DFQATT, CDR2 SNEGSKA (reference sequence). The CDR3 is CSARNGAVYEQYF. CDR3 coding DNA: TGCAGTGCTAGGAATGGGGCGGTCTACGAGCAGTACTTC.

This chain connects TRBV12-3 or TRBV12-4 to TRBJ2-6; possible D gene TRBD1, 6 bases. V lost 4 bases to trimming and J lost 2 bases, with 18 bases between them. The CDR3 totals 18 residues. The CDR3 spells CASSSHHLQGTGANVLTF. Written as DNA, the CDR3 is TGTGCCAGCAGTTCCCACCACTTACAGGGTACTGGGGCCAACGTCCTGACTTTC.

This clonotype was recorded a few times. The J gene is TRBJ2-7, the V gene TRBV20-1; 9 bases agree with TRBD2. The junction had 5 bases not matched to a gene; V was cut back by 0 bases and J by 2 bases. This CDR3 region has 15 residues. Germline CDR1 is DFQATT and CDR2 is SNEGSKA (reference sequence). The CDR3 DNA reads TGCAGTGCTAGAGATTTGGGACTAGCCCCCTACGAGCAGTACTTC. Amino acid sequence: CSARDLGLAPYEQYF.

The chain uses TRBV5-5 and TRBJ1-1; D perhaps matches TRBD1 (6 bases). The CDR3 is made up of 14 amino acids. In germline, CDR1 is SGHKS, CDR2 YYEKEE (reference sequence). V dropped 4 bases and J dropped 4 bases, with 14 bases sitting between them. CDR3: CASSPRGGGTEAFF. CDR3 bases: TGTGCCAGCAGCCCAAGGGGGGGGGGCACTGAAGCTTTCTTT.

J is TRBJ2-1 and V is TRBV4-3; D ambiguous. Trimming cost V 4 bases and J 8 bases, with 18 bases left between them. Per the germline V gene, CDR1 is LGHNA and CDR2 is YSLEER. There are 15 residues in the CDR3. The CDR3 DNA sequence: TGCGCCAGCAGCCCCTTTCACGCCCTTGGGTATGAGCAGTTCTTC. It codes for CASSPFHALGYEQFF.

There are a few counts of this clonotype. The chain carries TRBV7-3 and TRBJ2-1, with 9 bases that match TRBD2. Germline CDR1 and CDR2: SGHTA and FQGTGA. Germline trimming cut 1 base from V and 9 bases from J; bases unmatched to any gene: 7. This CDR3 region has 15 residues. CDR3 sequence (DNA): TGTGCCAGCAGCTTAATCGGCGGGAGGGCCGGTGAGCAGTTCTTC. It codes for CASSLIGGRAGEQFF.

This clonotype appeared a few times. The J gene is TRBJ2-7, the V gene TRBV29-1; D uncertain. Trimming pared 4 bases from V and 6 bases from J, leaving 16 bases between. This CDR3 is 13 amino acids long. Germline loops: CDR1 SQVTM, CDR2 ANQGSEA. The CDR3 protein is CSVGPTGLGEQYF. DNA of the CDR3: TGCAGCGTTGGGCCCACGGGTTTAGGCGAGCAGTACTTC.

This clonotype was seen a few times. V and J are TRBV2 and TRBJ2-7, with D uncertain. Trimming left V 2 bases short and J 2 bases short, with 10 bases between. This CDR3 region has 14 residues. The germline V gene has CDR1 SNHLY and CDR2 FYNNEI. The CDR3 sequence: CASSEQAGTYEQYF. DNA of the CDR3: TGTGCCAGCAGTGAACAGGCAGGAACCTACGAGCAGTACTTC.

This chain links TRBV5-1 with TRBJ2-7, with D tentatively TRBD2 (5 bases). Trimming shortened V by 2 bases and J by 1 base, and 13 bases separated the two germline ends. CDR1 and CDR2 from the germline V gene are SGHRS and YFSETQ. This CDR3 spans 15 amino acids. CDR3 region: CASSFYPGESYEQYF. The CDR3 DNA reads TGCGCCAGCAGCTTCTATCCCGGGGAATCCTACGAGCAGTACTTC.

This clonotype was observed many times. The V and J genes are TRBV20-1 and TRBJ2-7, with TRBD1 matching 7 bases. Looked up from germline, CDR1 is DFQATT and CDR2 is SNEGSKA (reference sequence). Unmatched junction bases numbered 5, after V lost 0 bases and J lost 3 bases. The CDR3 sequence is 14 residues long. The CDR3 spells CSARDRGGLYEQYF. Written as DNA, the CDR3 is TGCAGTGCTAGAGATAGAGGGGGCCTCTACGAGCAGTACTTC.

This clonotype was seen only a few times. CDR3 region: CSVEDRAYEQYF. CDR3 sequence (DNA): TGCAGCGTTGAGGACAGAGCCTACGAGCAGTACTTC. The rearrangement joins TRBV29-1 to TRBJ2-7; tentatively, D is TRBD1 (6 bases). The CDR3 loop spans 12 amino acids. Germline-derived CDR1 and CDR2 are SQVTM and ANQGSEA. The ends were cut back, 3 bases at V and 2 bases at J, with 8 bases in the middle.

The chain links TRBV5-4 to TRBJ2-7; the match to TRBD1 covers 7 bases. CDR3 length: 14 residues. The V gene's germline CDR1 is SGHNT and CDR2 YYREEE (reference sequence). The J segment lost 2 bases and the V segment lost 5 bases, leaving 7 bases of the junction unmatched. The DNA for the CDR3 is TGTGCCAGCAGAGCAGACAGGGCGGCCTACGAGCAGTACTTC. As protein: CASRADRAAYEQYF.

This clonotype was counted a few times. This rearrangement joins TRBV20-1 to TRBJ2-7, with no clear D. Germline CDR1 reads DFQATT; CDR2 reads SNEGSKA (reference sequence). The CDR3 is made up of 15 amino acids. V was trimmed by 5 bases and J by 2 bases, leaving 19 bases between them. CDR3 sequence: CSAGSPGPLTYEQYF. The CDR3 DNA sequence: TGCAGTGCTGGTTCACCGGGTCCTTTAACCTACGAGCAGTACTTC.

Concerning this clonotype: This likely comes from a read error, as the CDR3 has no conserved phenylalanine or tryptophan at its end. The chain couples TRBV15 to TRBJ2-3, with D possibly matching TRBD2 (6 bases). The CDR3 is 15 residues long. With 3 bases removed from V and 11 bases from J, the gap between germline ends came to 21 bases. CDR1 and CDR2 from the germline V gene are LNHNV and YYDKDF (reference sequence). CDR3 amino acids: CATSRARTIENWQYL. The CDR3 DNA follows: TGTGCCACCAGCAGGGCCCGGACTATAGAAAACTGGCAGTATTTG.

This chain links TRBV19 with TRBJ1-4; 10 nucleotides align to TRBD1. There are 15 residues in the CDR3. Germline assignment: CDR1 LNHDA and CDR2 SQIVND (reference sequence). V shed 6 bases and J 4 bases; nucleotides not matched to a gene: 5. CDR3 region: CASSPGQGLNEKLFF. CDR3 coding DNA: TGTGCCAGTAGCCCGGGACAGGGGCTTAATGAAAAACTGTTTTTT.

This clonotype was found a few times. This chain connects TRBV20-1 to TRBJ1-1; unclear D gene. V was shortened by 1 base and J by 8 bases, with 20 bases between the two germline ends. CDR1 and CDR2 from the germline V gene are DFQATT and SNEGSKA (reference sequence). This CDR3 region has 15 residues. The CDR3, as DNA: TGCAGTGCTAGAGGGTTTATGGGTCCATCAGTCGAAGCTTTCTTT. It is translated as CSARGFMGPSVEAFF.

The chain uses TRBV19 and TRBJ2-4; 8 nucleotides agree with TRBD1. This CDR3 has 14 residues. Germline V lookup: CDR1 LNHDA, CDR2 SQIVND (reference sequence). V trimming: 5 bases; J trimming: 9 bases; junction bases outside the gene matches: 9. This CDR3 is CASSPQGAGSIQYF. The CDR3 DNA follows: TGTGCCAGTAGTCCCCAGGGGGCTGGGAGCATTCAGTACTTC.

This clonotype was seen repeatedly, ten times or more. The V call is TRBV20-1, the J call TRBJ1-4; a weak D match, TRBD1 (6 bases). The CDR3 runs to 15 residues. The ends were cut back, 0 bases at V and 3 bases at J, with 11 bases in the middle. Germline-derived CDR1 and CDR2 are DFQATT and SNEGSKA (reference sequence). Written as DNA, the CDR3 is TGCAGTGCTAGAGATCGGGGGGCACCTAATGAAAAACTGTTTTTT. This translates into CSARDRGAPNEKLFF.

This clonotype was seen more than once but under ten times. The chain joins TRBV20-1 to TRBJ2-1, with 7 bases identical to TRBD2. Losses at the gene ends were 6 bases for V and 5 bases for J; bases not matched to a gene: 4. Germline V gene data show CDR1 as DFQATT and CDR2 as SNEGSKA (reference sequence). The CDR3 runs to 12 residues. The CDR3: CSAKRGDNEQFF. The CDR3 DNA reads as TGCAGTGCAAAACGGGGGGACAATGAGCAGTTCTTC.

This chain joins TRBV24-1 and TRBJ2-2, with TRBD1 as a possible D gene (6 bases). CDR3 size: 15 residues. Germline-derived CDR1 and CDR2 are KGHDR and SFDVKD. V was trimmed by 1 base and J by 7 bases, leaving 12 bases between them. CDR3 protein: CATSDLGGYDGELFF. CDR3 nucleotides: TGTGCCACCAGTGATTTAGGGGGATACGACGGGGAGCTGTTTTTT.

This clonotype has at least ten counts. This chain links TRBV5-4 with TRBJ2-3, with TRBD1 matching over 7 bases. The CDR3 runs to 15 residues. The germline CDR1 and CDR2 sequences are SGHNT and YYREEE (reference sequence). With V trimmed by 0 bases and J by 6 bases, 7 bases remained unmatched. The CDR3 here is CASSLAGRGQDTQYF. For the CDR3, the DNA is TGTGCCAGCAGCTTGGCCGGCAGGGGACAGGATACGCAGTATTTT.

This clonotype came up many times. The rearrangement uses TRBV20-1 and TRBJ2-3; D is undetermined. V was trimmed by 0 bases and J by 3 bases, leaving 13 bases between them. Germline V lookup: CDR1 DFQATT, CDR2 SNEGSKA (reference sequence). This CDR3 has 15 residues. The chain's CDR3 is CSARDAVDQTDTQYF. The CDR3 coding sequence is TGCAGTGCTAGAGATGCTGTGGACCAAACAGATACGCAGTATTTT.

The chain couples TRBV20-1 to TRBJ2-4; perhaps TRBD1 as D (5 bases). The ends were cut back, 1 base at V and 12 bases at J, with 19 bases in the middle. Germline V gene sequence: CDR1 DFQATT, CDR2 SNEGSKA (reference sequence). This CDR3 spans 14 amino acids. This CDR3 reads CSARARTAVDSQYF. The CDR3 nucleotides read TGCAGTGCTAGAGCCAGGACGGCGGTAGACAGTCAGTACTTC.

J is TRBJ2-3 and V is TRBV25-1; 13 bases fit TRBD2. Germline CDR1 is MGHDK and CDR2 is SYGVNS. Trimming cost V 4 bases and J 1 base; bases outside gene matches: 8. CDR3 length: 18 residues. The CDR3 is CASSATTSGRYGTDTQYF. The CDR3 DNA is TGTGCCAGCAGTGCAACGACTAGCGGGAGGTATGGCACAGATACGCAGTATTTT. The whole variable domain, remainder taken from reference TRBV25-1 and TRBJ2-3, is EADIYQTPRYLVIGTGKKITLECSQTMGHDKMYWYQQDPGMELHLIHYSYGVNSTEKGDLSSESTVSRIRTEHFPLTLESARPSHTSQYLCASSATTSGRYGTDTQYFGPGTRLTVL.

This clonotype was counted between two and nine times. The chain employs TRBV29-1 and TRBJ2-7; D may be TRBD1 (5 bases). Trimming removed 2 bases from V and 3 bases from J, with 11 bases in between. From germline, CDR1 is SQVTM and CDR2 ANQGSEA. This CDR3 is 13 amino acids long. Here the CDR3 DNA reads TGCAGCGTTGAACAGCAGGGTTACTACGAGCAGTACTTC. Encoded protein: CSVEQQGYYEQYF.

This clonotype appeared a few times. The chain has TRBV5-5 and TRBJ2-1; TRBD2 agrees at 7 bases. Germline-derived CDR1 and CDR2 are SGHKS and YYEKEE (reference sequence). The length of the CDR3 is 14 residues. J gave up 3 bases and V 5 bases, and 5 bases lay outside the gene matches. In nucleotides, the CDR3 is TGTGCCAGCAGTCAACTAGCGAACTACAATGAGCAGTTCTTC. Translating it yields CASSQLANYNEQFF.